These 21 T cell receptor beta chains were all obtained from the same sample, sequenced in a study of cytomegalovirus exposure and HLA in healthy donors. PCR was performed using 60 Vbeta and 13 Jbeta primers. Clones were read by immunoSEQ multiplex PCR, and TCRdb kept only the in-frame ones, dropping some. The table has roughly 300,000 clones, about nine tenths seen once. The specimen was PBMCs. These receptors all come from a man in his forties or fifties in good health and CMV-seropositive.

The CDR3 DNA reads TGCGCCAGCAGCTTCCTAGCGGGTTCCAATGAGCAGTTCTTC. Its translation is CASSFLAGSNEQFF. This chain links TRBV5-1 with TRBJ2-1; the match to TRBD2 covers 8 bases. Germline lookup yields CDR1 SGHRS and CDR2 YFSETQ. The V gene end was trimmed by 2 bases and the J gene end by 6 bases; junction bases not matched to a gene: 4. This CDR3 is built from 14 residues.

This chain's CDR3 is CASSLLQGGPYEQYF. CDR3 nucleotide sequence: TGTGCCAGCAGTTTATTGCAGGGGGGCCCCTACGAGCAGTACTTC. The chain joins TRBV27 to TRBJ2-7; the D gene is possibly TRBD1 (7 bases). This CDR3 region has 15 residues. V was shortened by 1 base and J by 2 bases, with 12 bases between the two germline ends. Germline V lookup: CDR1 MNHEY, CDR2 SMNVEV (reference sequence).

The genes are TRBV19 and TRBJ2-3, with TRBD2 as a possible D gene (5 bases). CDR3 size: 14 residues. Trimming shortened V by 2 bases and J by 3 bases, and 9 bases separated the two germline ends. Per the germline V gene, CDR1 is LNHDA and CDR2 is SQIVND (reference sequence). The CDR3 protein is CASSIKAATDTQYF. The CDR3 nucleotides read TGTGCCAGTAGTATAAAAGCGGCGACAGATACGCAGTATTTT.

This clone was recorded a few times. The chain links TRBV7-2 to TRBJ2-3; 8 nucleotides match TRBD1. CDR3 size: 16 residues. The V segment lost 4 bases and the J segment 5 bases; nucleotides outside the gene matches: 11. Germline V gene lookup returns CDR1 SGHTA and CDR2 FQGNSA. This CDR3 reads CASSSSGQGTRDTQYF. The CDR3 DNA is TGTGCCAGCAGCTCGTCCGGACAGGGAACGCGAGATACGCAGTATTTT.

This chain joins TRBV28 and TRBJ1-5; D is perhaps TRBD1 (5 bases). V lost 2 bases and J 4 bases, leaving 12 bases between the germline ends. Germline-derived CDR1 and CDR2 are MDHEN and SYDVKM. This CDR3 is 15 amino acids long. In nucleotides, the CDR3 is TGTGCCAGCAGTTTACAGGGTATTGTGAATCAGCCCCAGCATTTT. Translation: CASSLQGIVNQPQHF.

Here the CDR3 reads CASRQGAREKLFF. The DNA for the CDR3 is TGTGCCAGCCGACAGGGGGCGCGGGAAAAACTGTTTTTT. This sequence joins TRBV19 and TRBJ1-4; TRBD1 aligns across 10 bases. The length of the CDR3 is 13 residues. With 9 bases clipped from V and 8 bases from J, the junction kept 6 bases outside the gene matches. Germline CDR1 LNHDA, CDR2 SQIVND (reference sequence). Together with reference TRBV19 and TRBJ1-4, the CDR3 gives the full variable domain: DGGITQSPKYLFRKEGQNVTLSCEQNLNHDAMYWYRQDPGQGLRLIYYSQIVNDFQKGDIAEGYSVSREKKESFPLTVTSAQKNPTAFYLCASRQGAREKLFFGSGTQLSVL.

This clone has only one observation. The chain joins TRBV27 to TRBJ1-2; 9 bases are shared with TRBD1. The CDR3 has 16 amino acids. CDR1 is MNHEY, CDR2 SMNVEV, per germline (reference sequence). V trimming: 6 bases; J trimming: 0 bases; junction bases outside the gene matches: 8. CDR3 amino acids: CASSLGQGRSNYGYTF. The CDR3 DNA is TGTGCCAGCAGCCTTGGACAGGGGAGGTCTAACTATGGCTACACCTTC.

V gene TRBV5-1 combines with J gene TRBJ2-1; TRBD2 matches 11 bases. The CDR3 extends over 17 amino acids. From germline, CDR1 is SGHRS and CDR2 YFSETQ. V was clipped by 0 bases and J by 2 bases; unmatched bases: 4. The CDR3 spells CASSLVGTSGTYNEQFF. The CDR3 coding sequence is TGCGCCAGCAGCTTGGTGGGGACTAGCGGTACCTACAATGAGCAGTTCTTC.

This chain links TRBV6-5 with TRBJ2-1; 9 nucleotides agree with TRBD2. V was pared by 7 bases and J by 8 bases, with 6 bases of the junction left unmatched. Germline CDR1 MNHEY, CDR2 SVGAGI. This CDR3 is 13 amino acids long. The CDR3 sequence is CASIAGDSYEQFF. CDR3 DNA: TGTGCCAGCATAGCGGGAGACTCGTATGAGCAGTTCTTC.

V is TRBV27 and J is TRBJ1-5, with TRBD1 matching over 12 bases. The CDR3 covers 17 residues. The germline V gene has CDR1 MNHEY and CDR2 SMNVEV (reference sequence). V lost 3 bases to trimming and J lost 3 bases; unmatched junction nucleotides: 6. CDR3 protein: CASSLSGTGGVNQPQHF. The CDR3 DNA reads TGTGCCAGCAGTTTGTCCGGGACAGGGGGCGTCAATCAGCCCCAGCATTTT.

The genes are TRBV7-9 and TRBJ2-3, with D possibly matching TRBD2 (5 bases). V dropped 2 bases and J dropped 9 bases, with 15 bases sitting between them. Germline loops: CDR1 SEHNR, CDR2 FQNEAQ (reference sequence). This CDR3 has 14 residues. CDR3 in DNA: TGTGCCAGCAGCTTATATCCTAGCAAGGTGACGCAGTATTTT. Its translation is CASSLYPSKVTQYF.

The chain is built from TRBV4-3 and TRBJ2-7, with 8 bases matching TRBD2. The V gene end was trimmed by 0 bases and the J gene end by 0 bases; junction bases not matched to a gene: 16. Germline V CDR1 and CDR2: LGHNA, YSLEER. The CDR3 runs 20 residues. The CDR3 loop reads CASSQDLSRTSSGSSYEQYF. For the CDR3, the DNA is TGCGCCAGCAGCCAAGACCTCTCCAGGACATCCAGCGGGAGCTCCTACGAGCAGTACTTC.

This clone turned up a few times. V gene TRBV28 combines with J gene TRBJ1-4, with D possibly matching TRBD1 (6 bases). The CDR3 totals 14 residues. V shed 6 bases and J shed 0 bases, with 8 bases lying between them. CDR1 is MDHEN and CDR2 is SYDVKM in the germline V gene. The CDR3 reads CASRGAATNEKLFF. The CDR3 DNA is TGTGCCAGCAGGGGGGCCGCAACTAATGAAAAACTGTTTTTT.

V is TRBV2 and J is TRBJ1-1; D call uncertain. V dropped 11 bases and J dropped 4 bases, with 38 bases sitting between them. The CDR3 has 20 amino acids. CDR1 is SNHLY, CDR2 FYNNEI, per germline. CDR3 in amino acids: CAHHSSEVRSRKGRLTEAFF. The DNA for the CDR3 is TGTGCCCATCACAGCAGTGAAGTTCGTTCTCGAAAAGGGAGGCTCACTGAAGCTTTCTTT.

The rearrangement links TRBV9 to TRBJ2-7; TRBD1 aligns across 8 bases. Germline V gene sequence: CDR1 SGDLS, CDR2 YYNGEE. The CDR3 is 14 amino acids. The junction had 5 bases not matched to a gene; V was cut back by 4 bases and J by 2 bases. The CDR3 DNA reads TGTGCCAGCAGCAATAGGGACAGGCCCTACGAGCAGTACTTC. As protein: CASSNRDRPYEQYF.

The chain is built from TRBV4-3 and TRBJ2-2; the match to TRBD1 covers 12 bases. The ends lost 4 bases at V and 6 bases at J; junction bases unmatched: 6. The CDR3 sequence is 16 residues long. Germline V CDR1 and CDR2: LGHNA, YSLEER. The CDR3 sequence: CASSPAGQGAAGELFF. CDR3 nucleotides: TGCGCCAGCAGCCCCGCGGGACAGGGGGCCGCCGGGGAGCTGTTTTTT.

The J gene is TRBJ1-5, the V gene TRBV19; D is perhaps TRBD1 (6 bases). CDR1 is LNHDA and CDR2 is SQIVND in the germline V gene (reference sequence). The CDR3 extends over 16 amino acids. V shed 0 bases and J shed 5 bases, with 14 bases lying between them. CDR3 nucleotides: TGTGCCAGTAGTATAGAAACAGGACAGCCAGATCAGCCCCAGCATTTT. Its protein is CASSIETGQPDQPQHF.

This chain joins TRBV5-4 and TRBJ2-3; 8 bases map to TRBD1. This CDR3 is 16 amino acids long. Germline CDR1 SGHNT, CDR2 YYREEE (reference sequence). J lost 0 bases, V lost 3 bases, and 6 bases had no gene match. The CDR3 protein is CASSSRTGPSTDTQYF. As DNA, the CDR3 is TGTGCCAGCAGCTCCCGGACAGGGCCCAGCACAGATACGCAGTATTTT.

Notes on this clone: The junction shows a germline mismatch at one end, possibly a read error. This chain connects TRBV7-9 to TRBJ2-7; D is unclear. Germline values: CDR1 SEHNR, CDR2 FQNEAQ (reference sequence). This CDR3 region has 13 residues. This CDR3 reads CSSSLLSVYEQYF. The CDR3 DNA is TGTTCCAGCAGCTTATTGTCCGTGTACGAGCAGTACTTC.

The V call is TRBV4-3, the J call TRBJ1-3, with D perhaps matching TRBD1 (6 bases). Trimming stripped 1 base from V and 2 bases from J, with 12 bases between. CDR1 LGHNA and CDR2 YSLEER come from the germline V gene. CDR3 length: 16 residues. The CDR3 nucleotides are TGCGCCAGCAGCCAAGGGCCAGGGGCAACTGGAAACACCATATATTTT. Its translation is CASSQGPGATGNTIYF.

In this sample, this clone turned up once. The chain is built from TRBV7-9 and TRBJ2-7; the match to TRBD1 covers 7 bases. CDR3 size: 15 residues. Germline-derived CDR1 and CDR2 are SEHNR and FQNEAQ (reference sequence). Trimming took 1 base from V and 6 from J; bases not matched to a gene: 9. The CDR3 spells CASSLVSGGTGEQYF. The DNA of the CDR3 is TGTGCCAGCAGCTTAGTCTCAGGGGGAACTGGCGAGCAGTACTTC.